These T cell receptor beta chains were read from a single sample in a study of CD8 T cells in ankylosing spondylitis. TCRdb itself ran the 5' RACE reads through MiXCR, one entry per CDR3 protein. Of fewer than 250,000 distinct CDR3 sequences detected, more than 9% appear once; the ten largest clones hold 2.6%. Sequences were obtained from blood, either unsorted or a sorted T cell fraction (not recorded which). These receptors were taken from a male donor with ankylosing spondylitis or in good health (not recorded which). Both conserved end residues are part of each CDR3. The D gene is left open where the match is weak. Clone size is not always given. Where it is, it says once, few, many or a class for expanded clones.

>NA|TRBV20-1|TRBJ2-7|NA
TGCAGTGCCCAAAGGGGGACTGGCTCCTACGAGCAGTACTTC
CSAQRGTGSYEQYF
>many|TRBV15|TRBJ2-3|NA
TGTGCCACCAGCAGAGGAAGACAGGAGGGGCCAGATACGCAGTATTTT
CATSRGRQEGPDTQYF
>NA|TRBV12-5|TRBJ1-1|NA
TGTGCTAGTTGTAAGGAGTCGGCTGAAGCTTTCTTT
CASCKESAEAFF
>NA|TRBV27|TRBJ1-2|NA
TGTGCCAGCAGTTTATCAGGGTTAGAGTATGGCTACACCTTC
CASSLSGLEYGYTF
>many|TRBV20-1|TRBJ2-7|TRBD2
TGCAGTGCTTCCGGACTAGCGGGGGGCTACGAGCAGTACTTC
CSASGLAGGYEQYF
>many|TRBV4-1|TRBJ2-1|TRBD2
TGCGCCAGCAGCCACCCCGGACTAGCGGGAGACAATGAGCAGTTCTTC
CASSHPGLAGDNEQFF
>NA|TRBV10-3|TRBJ2-1|TRBD2
TGTGCCATCAGTACCGGGACTAGCGGGAGCTCCTACAATGAGCAGTTCTTC
CAISTGTSGSSYNEQFF
>many|TRBV3-1|TRBJ2-1|TRBD2
TGTGCCAGCAGCCTCGGGACTAGCGGAAGCTCCTACAATGAGCAGTTCTTC
CASSLGTSGSSYNEQFF
>few|TRBV20-1|TRBJ2-3|NA
TGCAGTGCTAGCTCGAGCACAGATACGCAGTATTTT
CSASSSTDTQYF
>many|TRBV7-2|TRBJ2-1|TRBD2
TGTGCCAGCAGCGTTACAAGCGGGGGGGCTCGAAATGAGCAGTTCTTC
CASSVTSGGARNEQFF
>many|TRBV10-3|TRBJ1-6|TRBD1
TGTGCCATCAGCCCAGACTCCGGGACAGGGGCCCGGAATTCACCCCTCCACTTT
CAISPDSGTGARNSPLHF
>NA|TRBV11-2|TRBJ2-2|TRBD2
TGTGGGACTAGCGGCGCGAACACCGGGGAGCTGTTTTTT
CGTSGANTGELFF
>many|TRBV5-1|TRBJ1-1|NA
TGCGCCAGCAGCTTGTTGTCATCTCCTATGAACACTGAAGCTTTCTTT
CASSLLSSPMNTEAFF
>many|TRBV20-1|TRBJ2-7|NA
TGCAGTGCTAGAGCTCCGCCCACAGGGTTCGAGCACGAGCAGTACTTC
CSARAPPTGFEHEQYF
>many|TRBV5-1|TRBJ1-1|NA
TGCGCCAGCAGCTTGATCGAGAACACTGAAGCTTTCTTT
CASSLIENTEAFF
>many|TRBV5-6|TRBJ1-6|NA
NA
CASSFGPGSPLHF
>many|TRBV20-1|TRBJ1-5|TRBD1
TGCAGTGCTCTAAGCGGGACAGCTGAGTCCCAGCATTTT
CSALSGTAESQHF
>NA|TRBV4-1|TRBJ1-1|NA
TGCGCCGCCACCGACGAGGCTGTAGGGGCTTTCTTT
CAATDEAVGAFF
>many|TRBV12-3/TRBV12-4|TRBJ2-1|NA
TGTGCCAGCAGTTCCCTGGCGGGGGCTACTAGTAATGAGCAGTTCTTC
CASSSLAGATSNEQFF
>many|TRBV5-1|TRBJ1-3|NA
TGCGCCAGCAGCCCAATCCCGTTGGCGGGAAACACCATATATTTT
CASSPIPLAGNTIYF
>few|TRBV7-9|TRBJ2-1|NA
TGTGCCAGCAGCTTATCCCATGAGCAGTTCTTC
CASSLSHEQFF
>many|TRBV12-3/TRBV12-4|TRBJ2-1|NA
TGTGCCAGCAGTTACGTCAGTGGTGAGCAGTTCTTC
CASSYVSGEQFF
>few|TRBV28|TRBJ2-1|NA
TGTGCCAGCAGTTCCAAAAGCATTATATCCTACAATGAGCAGTTCTTC
CASSSKSIISYNEQFF
>many|TRBV9|TRBJ2-2|NA
TGTGCCAGCAGCGTAAAGACTACCACCGGGGAGCTGTTTTTT
CASSVKTTTGELFF
>NA|TRBV5-4|TRBJ1-1|NA
TGTGCCAGCAGCGAGGAACCGGGAGGGGGCACTGAAGCTTTCTTT
CASSEEPGGGTEAFF
>many|TRBV6-1|TRBJ2-7|TRBD1
TGTGCCAGCAGTCGGGACAGGGGAATCTACGAGCAGTACTTC
CASSRDRGIYEQYF
>few|TRBV7-9|TRBJ2-1|NA
TGTGCCAGCAGCTTAGACTATCGGGCTAGGGAGCAGTTCTTC
CASSLDYRAREQFF
>NA|TRBV5-1|TRBJ2-7|TRBD2
TGCGCCAGCAGCTCAAGCGGGAAAGTAAGTCATGACTACGAGCAGTACTTC
CASSSSGKVSHDYEQYF
>many|TRBV4-1|TRBJ2-1|TRBD2
TGCGCCAGCAGCCAAAGACTAGCGATAAATGAGCAGTTCTTC
CASSQRLAINEQFF
>many|TRBV28|TRBJ2-7|NA
TGTGCCAGCAGTAAAGCAGGCAGAGGGTACGAGCAGTACTTC
CASSKAGRGYEQYF
>NA|TRBV29-1|TRBJ2-2|TRBD1
TGCAGCGTCGGACAGGGCGGGTACACCGGGGAGCTGTTTTTT
CSVGQGGYTGELFF
>many|TRBV2|TRBJ2-4|NA
TGTGCCAGCAGTGAAGGGCAGGGCCTAGCCAAAAACATTCAGTACTTC
CASSEGQGLAKNIQYF
>NA|TRBV3-1|TRBJ1-1|NA
TGTGCCAGCAGCCATTCCGGGATAGACACTGAAGCTTTCTTT
CASSHSGIDTEAFF
>many|TRBV5-1|TRBJ2-1|NA
TGCGCCAGCAGCATGACAGGTTTGAATGAGCAGTTCTTC
CASSMTGLNEQFF
>NA|TRBV30|TRBJ2-1|NA
TGTGCCCGGAGTTTCAGGGGGGATGAGCAGTTCTTC
CARSFRGDEQFF
>few|TRBV19|TRBJ2-3|TRBD2
TGTGCCAGTAGCGCTAGCGGGAAAGTGAGGGATACGCAGTATTTT
CASSASGKVRDTQYF
>many|TRBV12-3/TRBV12-4|TRBJ1-2|NA
TGTGCCAGCAGTTTATTCAAGGGTTCCTATGGCTACACCTTC
CASSLFKGSYGYTF
>few|TRBV6-5|TRBJ2-3|NA
TGTGCCAGCAGTTACTCCGGAGCTAGCACAGATACGCAGTATTTT
CASSYSGASTDTQYF
>few|TRBV10-3|TRBJ2-2|TRBD1
TGTGCCATCAGCCGGGACAGGCCCGTTTCCGGGGAGCTGTTTTTT
CAISRDRPVSGELFF
>NA|TRBV10-1|TRBJ2-1|NA
TGCGCCAGCAGTGAGTCGGGACGGAGCAATGAGCAGTTCTTC
CASSESGRSNEQFF
>few|TRBV3-1|TRBJ2-7|NA
TGTGCCAGCAGCCAAGATCGGGGGTACAAGCAGTACTTC
CASSQDRGYKQYF
>many|TRBV7-8|TRBJ2-7|NA
TGTGCCAGCAGCTTAGAGCCGACATATTCCTACGAGCAGTACTTC
CASSLEPTYSYEQYF
>many|TRBV29-1|TRBJ2-1|NA
TGCAGCGTTTACAGGCTTTCCTACAATGAGCAGTTCTTC
CSVYRLSYNEQFF
>many|TRBV11-2|TRBJ1-3|NA
TGTGCCAGCAGCCCACGGCGGGCCTCGATGGGCTCTGGAAACACCATATATTTT
CASSPRRASMGSGNTIYF
>many|TRBV20-1|TRBJ2-7|TRBD2
TGCAGTGCTAGACCCAGGACTAGCGGGAGGGCCTACGAGCAGTACTTC
CSARPRTSGRAYEQYF
>many|TRBV12-3/TRBV12-4|TRBJ2-2|TRBD2
TGTGCCAGCAGCTCAGCGGGGGGCAGTACCGGGGAGCTGTTTTTT
CASSSAGGSTGELFF
>many|TRBV27|TRBJ2-1|NA
TGTGCCAGCAGTTTAGGAGGGATCGCCTACAATGAGCAGTTCTTC
CASSLGGIAYNEQFF
>many|TRBV12-3/TRBV12-4|TRBJ1-2|TRBD1
TGTGCCAGCAGTTTAACGGGGGACAGGTGCTTCTTC
CASSLTGDRCFF